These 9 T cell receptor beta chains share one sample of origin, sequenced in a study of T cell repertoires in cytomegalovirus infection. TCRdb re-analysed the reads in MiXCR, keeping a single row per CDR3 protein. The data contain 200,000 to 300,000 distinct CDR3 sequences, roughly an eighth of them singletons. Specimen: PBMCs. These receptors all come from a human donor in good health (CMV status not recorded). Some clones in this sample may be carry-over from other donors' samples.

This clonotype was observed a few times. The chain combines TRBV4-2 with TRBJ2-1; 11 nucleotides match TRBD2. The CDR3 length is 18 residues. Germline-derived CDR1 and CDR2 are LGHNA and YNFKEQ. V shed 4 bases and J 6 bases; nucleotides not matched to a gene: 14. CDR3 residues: CASSRKVPTSGSTNEQFF. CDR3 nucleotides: TGTGCCAGCAGCCGAAAGGTCCCTACTAGCGGGAGTACCAATGAGCAGTTCTTC.

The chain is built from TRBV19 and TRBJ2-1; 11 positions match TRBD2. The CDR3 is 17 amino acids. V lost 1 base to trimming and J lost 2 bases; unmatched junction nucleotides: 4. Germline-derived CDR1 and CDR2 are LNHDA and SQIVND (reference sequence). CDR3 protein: CASSIGLAGSTYNEQFF. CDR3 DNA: TGTGCCAGTAGTATAGGACTAGCGGGGTCCACCTACAATGAGCAGTTCTTC. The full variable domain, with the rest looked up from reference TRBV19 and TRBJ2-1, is DGGITQSPKYLFRKEGQNVTLSCEQNLNHDAMYWYRQDPGQGLRLIYYSQIVNDFQKGDIAEGYSVSREKKESFPLTVTSAQKNPTAFYLCASSIGLAGSTYNEQFFGPGTRLTVL.

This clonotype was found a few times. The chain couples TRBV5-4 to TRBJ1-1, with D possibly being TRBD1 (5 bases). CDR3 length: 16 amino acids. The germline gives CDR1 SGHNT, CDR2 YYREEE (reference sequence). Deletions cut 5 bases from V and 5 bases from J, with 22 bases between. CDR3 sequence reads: CASRRGPQGVETEAFF. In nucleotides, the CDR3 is TGTGCCAGCAGACGCGGACCGCAGGGAGTGGAGACTGAAGCTTTCTTT.

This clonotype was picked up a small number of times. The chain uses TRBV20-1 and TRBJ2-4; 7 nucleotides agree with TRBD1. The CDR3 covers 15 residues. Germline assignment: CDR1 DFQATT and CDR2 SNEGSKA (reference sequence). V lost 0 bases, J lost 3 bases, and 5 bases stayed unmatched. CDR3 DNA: TGCAGTGCTAGAGACGCCCGGGACAGCAAAAACATTCAGTACTTC. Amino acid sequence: CSARDARDSKNIQYF.

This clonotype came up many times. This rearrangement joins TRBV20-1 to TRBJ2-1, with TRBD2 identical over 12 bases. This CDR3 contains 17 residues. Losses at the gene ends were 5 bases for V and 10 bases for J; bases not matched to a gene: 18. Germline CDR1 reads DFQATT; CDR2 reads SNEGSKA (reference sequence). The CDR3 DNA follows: TGCAGTGCTGTGGGACTAGCGGGCCAGGCGGGATCTTGGGAGCAGTTCTTC. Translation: CSAVGLAGQAGSWEQFF.

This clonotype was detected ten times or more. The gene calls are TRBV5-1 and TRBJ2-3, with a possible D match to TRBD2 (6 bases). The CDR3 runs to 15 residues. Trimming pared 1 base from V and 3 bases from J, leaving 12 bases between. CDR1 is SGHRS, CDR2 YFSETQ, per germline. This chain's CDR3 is CASSLMGGVTDTQYF. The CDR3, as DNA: TGCGCCAGCAGCTTGATGGGGGGAGTTACAGATACGCAGTATTTT. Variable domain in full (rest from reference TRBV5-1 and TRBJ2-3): KAGVTQTPRYLIKTRGQQVTLSCSPISGHRSVSWYQQTPGQGLQFLFEYFSETQRNKGNFPGRFSGRQFSNSRSEMNVSTLELGDSALYLCASSLMGGVTDTQYFGPGTRLTVL.

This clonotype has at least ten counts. In nucleotides, the CDR3 is TGTGCCACCAGTGATCCCAGTTTGGACACCGGGGAGCTGTTTTTT. Translating it yields CATSDPSLDTGELFF. The chain links TRBV24-1 to TRBJ2-2; D remains unclear. The germline V and J ends were trimmed by 3 bases and 3 bases, with 10 bases remaining between them. Germline V gene data show CDR1 as KGHDR and CDR2 as SFDVKD. The CDR3 covers 15 residues.

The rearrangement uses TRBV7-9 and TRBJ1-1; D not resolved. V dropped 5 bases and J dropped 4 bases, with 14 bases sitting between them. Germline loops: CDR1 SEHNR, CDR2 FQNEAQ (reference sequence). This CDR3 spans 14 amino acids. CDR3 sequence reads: CASSGREVVTEAFF. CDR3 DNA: TGTGCCAGCAGCGGGCGAGAGGTCGTCACTGAAGCTTTCTTT.

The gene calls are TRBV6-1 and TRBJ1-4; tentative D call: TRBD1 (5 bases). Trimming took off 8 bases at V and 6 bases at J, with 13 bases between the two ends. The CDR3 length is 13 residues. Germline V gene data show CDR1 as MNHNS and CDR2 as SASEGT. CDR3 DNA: TGTGCCAGCTTTCAGGGTTGGGATGAAAAACTGTTTTTT. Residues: CASFQGWDEKLFF.